The 15 T cell receptor beta chains reported below all come from one sample, sequenced in a study of blood T cell repertoires in COVID-19. Measured with immunoSEQ multiplex PCR; TCRdb has only the in-frame clones, and not every one. The data hold about 200,000 clones, with about 90% observed a single time. Sequencing used PBMCs or T cells enriched from blood (not recorded which). The receptors were sampled from a woman in her 30s who had recovered from COVID-19.

CDR3 in DNA: TGCGCCAGCAGCCAAGGACAGGTCGAACCTTATGGCTACACCTTC. Translated: CASSQGQVEPYGYTF. This rearrangement joins TRBV4-3 to TRBJ1-2, with a weak D call TRBD1 (6 bases). V gave up 1 base and J gave up 5 bases, with 14 bases separating them. The CDR3 extends over 15 amino acids. Germline values: CDR1 LGHNA, CDR2 YSLEER.

V and J are TRBV19 and TRBJ1-5, with TRBD1 matching over 10 bases. CDR1 and CDR2 (germline): LNHDA, SQIVND (reference sequence). The ends lost 8 bases at V and 5 bases at J; junction bases unmatched: 12. CDR3 length equals 16 residues. In DNA, the CDR3 is TGTGCCAGTGCCTCCGGGACAGGGGTTAGGGATCAGCCCCAGCATTTT. It codes for CASASGTGVRDQPQHF.

This chain links TRBV6-5 with TRBJ1-1; 8 nucleotides match TRBD1. The CDR3 covers 15 residues. The junction had 8 bases not matched to a gene; V was cut back by 3 bases and J by 5 bases. Germline V gene lookup returns CDR1 MNHEY and CDR2 SVGAGI. The CDR3 protein is CASSYRTGRATEAFF. The CDR3 DNA sequence: TGTGCCAGCAGTTATCGGACAGGGCGGGCTACTGAAGCTTTCTTT.

V is TRBV18 and J is TRBJ2-5, with D unclear. This CDR3 comprises 13 residues. CDR1 is KGHSH, CDR2 LQKENI, per germline. V was pared by 0 bases and J by 5 bases, with 7 bases between. CDR3 sequence (DNA): TGTGCCAGCTCACCACCCCCGCGGGAGACCCAGTACTTC. Translation: CASSPPPRETQYF.

V is TRBV11-2 and J is TRBJ1-6, with a possible D match to TRBD1 (6 bases). The CDR3 runs to 14 residues. Germline CDR1 SGHAT, CDR2 FQNNGV. V was shortened by 5 bases and J by 6 bases, with 11 bases between the two germline ends. CDR3 in amino acids: CASSRGQLNSPLHF. Written as DNA, the CDR3 is TGTGCCAGCAGCCGCGGACAGCTTAATTCACCCCTCCACTTT.

The chain joins TRBV6-2 or TRBV6-3 to TRBJ2-2; TRBD2 matches at 10 bases. CDR1 and CDR2 from the germline V gene are MNHEY and SVGEGT. CDR3 length equals 16 residues. Losses at the gene ends were 5 bases for V and 0 bases for J; bases not matched to a gene: 3. Here the CDR3 reads CASSRAGGANTGELFF. The CDR3 DNA is TGTGCCAGCAGTCGAGCGGGAGGGGCGAACACCGGGGAGCTGTTTTTT.

This clone has only one observation. The chain has TRBV4-1 and TRBJ2-7; D is perhaps TRBD2 (5 bases). V was clipped by 0 bases and J by 3 bases, with 12 bases between them. CDR1 is MGHRA and CDR2 is YSYEKL in the germline V gene. The CDR3 loop spans 15 amino acids. CDR3 residues: CASSQDRVGIYEQYF. CDR3 DNA sequence: TGCGCCAGCAGCCAAGATAGGGTCGGGATCTACGAGCAGTACTTC.

The rearrangement joins TRBV5-8 to TRBJ2-5; the D is unclear. The CDR3 runs to 14 residues. The germline gives CDR1 SGHTS, CDR2 YDEGEE. V lost 0 bases and J 5 bases, leaving 11 bases between the germline ends. The CDR3: CASSLAGSDETQYF. CDR3 DNA: TGTGCCAGCAGCTTGGCAGGTTCCGACGAGACCCAGTACTTC.

This sequence joins TRBV9 and TRBJ2-3; 8 positions agree with TRBD2. Germline CDR1 is SGDLS and CDR2 is YYNGEE. The length of the CDR3 is 14 residues. J was trimmed by 2 bases and V by 3 bases; bases with no gene match: 2. The CDR3 DNA reads TGTGCCAGCAGCGGGGGACTAGACACAGATACGCAGTATTTT. Its protein is CASSGGLDTDTQYF. Drawing the rest from reference TRBV9 and TRBJ2-3, the complete variable domain is DSGVTQTPKHLITATGQRVTLRCSPRSGDLSVYWYQQSLDQGLQFLIQYYNGEERAKGNILERFSAQQFPDLHSELNLSSLELGDSALYFCASSGGLDTDTQYFGPGTRLTVL.

The chain couples TRBV5-1 to TRBJ2-3, with 8 bases fitting TRBD1. The CDR3 is 15 amino acids. Germline V gene data show CDR1 as SGHRS and CDR2 as YFSETQ. V dropped 3 bases and J dropped 3; count of bases not matched to a gene: 6. The CDR3: CASSSTGERTDTQYF. CDR3 nucleotides: TGCGCCAGCAGCTCGACAGGGGAAAGGACAGATACGCAGTATTTT. Variable domain in full (rest from reference TRBV5-1 and TRBJ2-3): KAGVTQTPRYLIKTRGQQVTLSCSPISGHRSVSWYQQTPGQGLQFLFEYFSETQRNKGNFPGRFSGRQFSNSRSEMNVSTLELGDSALYLCASSSTGERTDTQYFGPGTRLTVL.

This clone has only one observation. The chain employs TRBV12-5 and TRBJ2-1; 9 nucleotides line up with TRBD1. Germline V lookup: CDR1 LGHNT, CDR2 FRNRAP. The trim removed 2 bases at V and 4 bases at J, leaving 9 bases unmatched. CDR3 length: 17 amino acids. CDR3 residues: CASGLQLQGAGYNEQFF. The CDR3 DNA follows: TGTGCTAGTGGTTTGCAACTACAGGGGGCTGGATACAATGAGCAGTTCTTC.

The gene calls are TRBV7-9 and TRBJ2-1, with 7 positions matching TRBD2. Unmatched junction bases numbered 6, after V lost 1 base and J lost 0 bases. This CDR3 is 17 amino acids long. Germline-derived CDR1 and CDR2 are SEHNR and FQNEAQ (reference sequence). The DNA of the CDR3 is TGTGCCAGCAGCTTAGAATGGGGCGGGAGCTCCTACAATGAGCAGTTCTTC. It codes for CASSLEWGGSSYNEQFF.

The CDR3 sequence is CASSQGLGLAGYQETQYF. CDR3 nucleotides: TGTGCCAGCAGCCAAGGTTTAGGGCTAGCGGGCTATCAAGAGACCCAGTACTTC. The chain employs TRBV14 and TRBJ2-5, with 8 bases matching TRBD2. CDR1 and CDR2 (germline): SGHDN, FVKESK. The V gene end was trimmed by 1 base and the J gene end by 2 bases; junction bases not matched to a gene: 12. The CDR3 runs to 18 residues.

This clone was observed a handful of times. The chain employs TRBV29-1 and TRBJ1-1, with D possibly TRBD1 on 6 matching bases. The germline V gene has CDR1 SQVTM and CDR2 ANQGSEA. The CDR3 is 12 amino acids. The germline V and J ends were trimmed by 5 bases and 5 bases, with 12 bases remaining between them. CDR3 nucleotides: TGCAGCGTTCCAGGTAGGGGGACTGAAGCTTTCTTT. This translates into CSVPGRGTEAFF.

V is TRBV19 and J is TRBJ2-5; TRBD1 matches at 8 bases. The CDR3 length is 15 residues. The J segment lost 4 bases and the V segment lost 5 bases, leaving 9 bases of the junction unmatched. The germline gives CDR1 LNHDA, CDR2 SQIVND (reference sequence). CDR3 region: CASSPRQGAGETQYF. In DNA, the CDR3 is TGTGCCAGTAGTCCCCGGCAGGGGGCGGGAGAGACCCAGTACTTC.